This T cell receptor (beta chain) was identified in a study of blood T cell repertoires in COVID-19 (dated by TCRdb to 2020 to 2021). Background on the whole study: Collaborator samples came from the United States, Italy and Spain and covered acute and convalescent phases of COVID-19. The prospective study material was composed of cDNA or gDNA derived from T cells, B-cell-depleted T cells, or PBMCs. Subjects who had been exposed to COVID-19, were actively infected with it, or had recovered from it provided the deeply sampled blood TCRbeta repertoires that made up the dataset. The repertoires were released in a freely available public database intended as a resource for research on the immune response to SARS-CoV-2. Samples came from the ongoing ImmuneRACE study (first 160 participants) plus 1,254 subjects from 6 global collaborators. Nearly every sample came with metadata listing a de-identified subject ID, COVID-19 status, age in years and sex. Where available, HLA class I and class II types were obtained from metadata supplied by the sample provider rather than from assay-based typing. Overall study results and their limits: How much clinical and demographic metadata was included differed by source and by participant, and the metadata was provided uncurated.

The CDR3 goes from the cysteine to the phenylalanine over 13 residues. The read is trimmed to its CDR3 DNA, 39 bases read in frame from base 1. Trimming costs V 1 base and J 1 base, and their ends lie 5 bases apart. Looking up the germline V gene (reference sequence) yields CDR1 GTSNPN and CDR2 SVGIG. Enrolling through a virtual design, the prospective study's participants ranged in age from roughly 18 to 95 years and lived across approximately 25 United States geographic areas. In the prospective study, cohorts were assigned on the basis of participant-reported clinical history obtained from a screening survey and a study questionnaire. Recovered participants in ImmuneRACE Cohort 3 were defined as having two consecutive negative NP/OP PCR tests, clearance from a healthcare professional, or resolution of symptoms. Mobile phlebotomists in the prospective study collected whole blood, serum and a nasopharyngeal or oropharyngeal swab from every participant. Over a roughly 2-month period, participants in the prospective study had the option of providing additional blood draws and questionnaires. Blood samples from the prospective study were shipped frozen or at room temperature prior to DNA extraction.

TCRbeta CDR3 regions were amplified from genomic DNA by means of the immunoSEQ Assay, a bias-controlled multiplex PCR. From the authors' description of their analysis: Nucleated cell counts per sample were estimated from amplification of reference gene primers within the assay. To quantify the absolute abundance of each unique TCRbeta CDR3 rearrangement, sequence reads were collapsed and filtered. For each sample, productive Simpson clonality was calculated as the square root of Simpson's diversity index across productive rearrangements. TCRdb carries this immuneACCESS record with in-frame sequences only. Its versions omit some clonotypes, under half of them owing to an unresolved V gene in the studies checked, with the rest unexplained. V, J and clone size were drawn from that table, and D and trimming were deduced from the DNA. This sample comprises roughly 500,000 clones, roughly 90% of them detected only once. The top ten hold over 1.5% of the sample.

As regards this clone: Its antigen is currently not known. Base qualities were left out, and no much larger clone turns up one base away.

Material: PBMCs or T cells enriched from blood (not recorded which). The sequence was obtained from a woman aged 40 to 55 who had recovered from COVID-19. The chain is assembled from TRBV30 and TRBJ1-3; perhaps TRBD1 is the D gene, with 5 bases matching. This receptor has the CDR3 CAWSGQSGNTIYF. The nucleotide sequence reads TGTGCCTGGAGTGGACAGTCTGGAAACACCATATATTTT.